This TCR beta chain appears in the sequencing data of a study of shared clonotypes between healthy human individuals. In the study overall: The plates for each donor numbered three CD4 naive, three CD4 memory, two CD8 naive and one CD8 memory. Findings and caveats of the study: Clonotypes not shared had lower generation probabilities than those common to all four donors.

Assay: immunoSEQ multiplex PCR; the TCRdb copy retains only in-frame clones and omits some. The table records around 700,000 clones, roughly 72% of them present only once. CDR1 LNHDA and CDR2 SQIVND come from the germline V gene (reference sequence). Trimming took 3 bases from V and 5 from J, leaving 22 bases between them. This CDR3 comprises 17 residues. A remark on this clone: Its target is unknown.

Source material: memory CD4+ T cells sorted from blood. Subset denoted: CD45RA-negative fraction. This TCR derives from a woman in her twenties or thirties in good health. The chain recombines TRBV19 with TRBJ2-5, with a weak D call TRBD1 (6 bases). CDR3 region: CASSIRSGAPGMETQYF. The CDR3 DNA reads TGTGCCAGTAGTATTCGTTCAGGGGCGCCGGGTATGGAGACCCAGTACTTC.